A single sample is the source of the 30 T cell receptor beta chains below, sequenced in a study of CD8+ T cells in alopecia areata (dated by TCRdb to 2016 to 2019). Library prep was done by the immunoSEQ multiplex PCR assay. For TCR sequencing, RNA was extracted from every sample and reverse transcribed into cDNA to serve as template. Here the immuneACCESS table is served through TCRdb, limited to in-frame sequences with V and J called. Missing clones are a known gap in these copies; in checked studies unresolved V genes cover under half, and the rest lacks a known reason. This sample is represented by about 190,000 clones; around three fifths of them were singletons. Together, the top ten hold around 0.92% of the sample. What this sample's time point label stands for: around 22 weeks on oral tofacitinib. This specimen's treatment or condition label, per the study, means: oral pan-JAK inhibitor, 5-10 mg twice daily.

The starting material was CD4+ T cells sorted from blood, obtained at week 24, from a patient treated with tofacitinib. Every receptor here comes from a human donor with alopecia areata.

V and J are TRBV30 and TRBJ2-1, with a weak D call TRBD2 (5 bases). The CDR3 runs 14 residues. The ends were cut back, 3 bases at V and 4 bases at J, with 13 bases in the middle. The germline CDR1 and CDR2 sequences are GTSNPN and SVGIG (reference sequence). CDR3 amino acids: CAWREIGVYNEQFF. The CDR3, as DNA: TGTGCCTGGAGGGAGATCGGGGTTTACAATGAGCAGTTCTTC.

This clone has only a few counts. The chain employs TRBV14 and TRBJ1-2; no clear D gene. The CDR3 covers 11 residues. Trimming took 3 bases from V and 7 from J, leaving 6 bases between them. Germline V gene lookup returns CDR1 SGHDN and CDR2 FVKESK. CDR3 DNA sequence: TGTGCCAGCAGCCAGGGAGCTGGCTACACCTTC. Encoded protein: CASSQGAGYTF.

The genes are TRBV13 and TRBJ2-3, with D uncertain. V dropped 5 bases and J dropped 4 bases, with 10 bases sitting between them. The V gene's germline CDR1 is PRHDT and CDR2 FYEKMQ (reference sequence). The CDR3 loop spans 13 amino acids. This CDR3 is CASSLLVADTQYF. The CDR3 DNA sequence: TGTGCCAGCAGCCTCCTCGTGGCAGATACGCAGTATTTT.

This clone is a singleton in its sample. J is TRBJ1-5 and V is TRBV27, with unresolved D. CDR1 and CDR2 (germline): MNHEY, SMNVEV (reference sequence). Between the trimmed V and J ends, which lost 6 bases and 3 bases, there was a span of 15 bases. The CDR3 sequence is 15 residues long. The CDR3 DNA follows: TGTGCCAGCAGCCTCGAATGGGGAGTCAATCAGCCCCAGCATTTT. Its translation: CASSLEWGVNQPQHF.

Here the CDR3 DNA reads TGTGCCAGCAGGAACTCTAATACAGGGGGCGGCGAAGCTTTCTTT. It specifies CASRNSNTGGGEAFF. The V call is TRBV7-9, the J call TRBJ1-1; TRBD1 matches 9 bases. The J segment lost 8 bases and the V segment lost 6 bases, leaving 13 bases of the junction unmatched. The CDR3 contains 15 residues. Germline values: CDR1 SEHNR, CDR2 FQNEAQ (reference sequence).

CDR3: CASSSSGDTQYF. The CDR3 nucleotides are TGTGCCAGCAGCAGCAGCGGGGATACGCAGTATTTT. The genes are TRBV7-3 and TRBJ2-3, with D perhaps matching TRBD2 (6 bases). This CDR3 comprises 12 residues. From germline, CDR1 is SGHTA and CDR2 FQGTGA. With 5 bases removed from V and 6 bases from J, the gap between germline ends came to 9 bases.

The CDR3 loop reads CASSLGPETEAFF. As DNA, the CDR3 is TGTGCCAGCAGCCTGGGACCCGAGACTGAAGCTTTCTTT. This rearrangement joins TRBV7-9 to TRBJ1-1, with a weak D call TRBD1 (5 bases). V lost 5 bases to trimming and J lost 5 bases, with 12 bases between them. The CDR3 is 13 amino acids. Germline CDR1 is SEHNR and CDR2 is FQNEAQ (reference sequence).

V and J are TRBV29-1 and TRBJ2-4, with D possibly being TRBD2 (5 bases). Germline V gene lookup returns CDR1 SQVTM and CDR2 ANQGSEA. V was pared by 4 bases and J by 0 bases, with 7 bases between. This CDR3 is built from 13 residues. The CDR3 DNA reads TGCAGCGTTGCGGGGAGAGCCAAAAACATTCAGTACTTC. Translation: CSVAGRAKNIQYF.

The chain combines TRBV4-1 with TRBJ2-2; a weak D match, TRBD1 (6 bases). This CDR3 spans 14 amino acids. Trimming took off 7 bases at V and 0 bases at J, with 9 bases between the two ends. The germline V gene has CDR1 MGHRA and CDR2 YSYEKL. CDR3 DNA sequence: TGCGCCAGCAAAGGGGGAACGAACACCGGGGAGCTGTTTTTT. This encodes CASKGGTNTGELFF.

This clone was seen a few times. The gene calls are TRBV4-3 and TRBJ2-2; 9 bases line up with TRBD2. J was trimmed by 0 bases and V by 2 bases; bases with no gene match: 4. CDR1 is LGHNA and CDR2 is YSLEER in the germline V gene. The CDR3 runs to 17 residues. CDR3 protein: CASSQLLAGANTGELFF. In nucleotides, the CDR3 is TGCGCCAGCAGCCAACTATTAGCGGGAGCGAACACCGGGGAGCTGTTTTTT.

The chain carries TRBV6-1 and TRBJ1-1; D remains unclear. This CDR3 is 13 amino acids long. The ends were cut back, 4 bases at V and 1 base at J, with 7 bases in the middle. The V gene's germline CDR1 is MNHNS and CDR2 SASEGT. The CDR3 reads CASSAASNTEAFF. As DNA, the CDR3 is TGTGCCAGCAGTGCTGCATCGAACACTGAAGCTTTCTTT.

This chain joins TRBV30 and TRBJ2-6, with 8 bases identical to TRBD1. The V segment lost 3 bases and the J segment 2 bases; nucleotides outside the gene matches: 6. The CDR3 is 16 residues long. Germline lookup yields CDR1 GTSNPN and CDR2 SVGIG (reference sequence). The CDR3 reads CAWRYPGGTGANVLTF. The CDR3, as DNA: TGTGCCTGGAGATATCCAGGGGGCACTGGGGCCAACGTCCTGACTTTC.

CDR3 bases: TGTGCCAGCAGTTCAAGGAACAGGGCTAGCAATCAGCCCCAGCATTTT. Encoded protein: CASSSRNRASNQPQHF. The chain has TRBV27 and TRBJ1-5; tentatively, D is TRBD1 (6 bases). CDR1 is MNHEY and CDR2 is SMNVEV in the germline V gene (reference sequence). There are 16 residues in the CDR3. The V end was cut by 4 bases, the J end by 0 bases, with 13 bases between.

The table lists this clone with a count of one. This chain joins TRBV25-1 and TRBJ1-6, with a weak D call TRBD1 (6 bases). The germline V and J ends were trimmed by 7 bases and 0 bases, with 10 bases remaining between them. The germline V gene has CDR1 MGHDK and CDR2 SYGVNS. This CDR3 is 15 amino acids long. The chain's CDR3 is CASKQGSSYNSPLHF. For the CDR3, the DNA is TGTGCCAGCAAGCAGGGGAGCTCCTATAATTCACCCCTCCACTTT. Looking up the rest from reference TRBV25-1 and TRBJ1-6 gives the full variable domain: EADIYQTPRYLVIGTGKKITLECSQTMGHDKMYWYQQDPGMELHLIHYSYGVNSTEKGDLSSESTVSRIRTEHFPLTLESARPSHTSQYLCASKQGSSYNSPLHFGNGTRLTVT.

This chain joins TRBV9 and TRBJ2-3; no definite D call. There are 15 residues in the CDR3. CDR1 is SGDLS, CDR2 YYNGEE, per germline. V was trimmed by 0 bases and J by 1 base, leaving 9 bases between them. The CDR3 bases are TGTGCCAGCAGCGTAGATTGGGCGGGCACAGATACGCAGTATTTT. Translating gives CASSVDWAGTDTQYF. Together with reference TRBV9 and TRBJ2-3, the CDR3 gives the full variable domain: DSGVTQTPKHLITATGQRVTLRCSPRSGDLSVYWYQQSLDQGLQFLIQYYNGEERAKGNILERFSAQQFPDLHSELNLSSLELGDSALYFCASSVDWAGTDTQYFGPGTRLTVL.

The chain is built from TRBV7-9 and TRBJ1-2; 10 bases agree with TRBD1. Germline lookup yields CDR1 SEHNR and CDR2 FQNEAQ (reference sequence). V was clipped by 5 bases and J by 4 bases; unmatched bases: 7. This CDR3 comprises 15 residues. CDR3 sequence (DNA): TGTGCCAGCAGCGACGACAGGGGGCAAGGCTATGGCTACACCTTC. As protein: CASSDDRGQGYGYTF. Full variable domain (missing parts from reference TRBV7-9 and TRBJ1-2): DTGVSQNPRHKITKRGQNVTFRCDPISEHNRLYWYRQTLGQGPEFLTYFQNEAQLEKSRLLSDRFSAERPKGSFSTLEIQRTEQGDSAMYLCASSDDRGQGYGYTFGSGTRLTVV.

The V and J genes are TRBV30 and TRBJ2-1; D call uncertain. The CDR3 covers 14 residues. The germline CDR1 and CDR2 sequences are GTSNPN and SVGIG (reference sequence). V was clipped by 2 bases and J by 4 bases, with 12 bases between them. The CDR3 region is CAWSTSPLYNEQFF. The CDR3 bases are TGTGCCTGGAGTACCAGTCCCCTATACAATGAGCAGTTCTTC.

The genes are TRBV6-6 and TRBJ2-4, with no clear D. Germline CDR1 reads MNHNY; CDR2 reads SVGAGI (reference sequence). The V end lost 6 bases, the J end lost 0 bases, and 12 bases lay between the germline ends. This CDR3 spans 15 amino acids. The CDR3 sequence is CASRSSEIAKNIQYF. For the CDR3, the DNA is TGTGCCAGCAGATCGAGCGAAATAGCCAAAAACATTCAGTACTTC.

The chain uses TRBV25-1 and TRBJ2-5; D is undetermined. This CDR3 is built from 17 residues. V lost 4 bases to trimming and J lost 0 bases, with 18 bases between them. CDR1 and CDR2 (germline): MGHDK, SYGVNS. The CDR3 sequence is CASSAGPGRKYQETQYF. CDR3 bases: TGTGCCAGCAGTGCTGGCCCCGGACGGAAGTACCAAGAGACCCAGTACTTC.

The V and J genes are TRBV30 and TRBJ2-3; no reliable D call. Germline CDR1 is GTSNPN and CDR2 is SVGIG (reference sequence). CDR3 length: 11 amino acids. Trimming shortened V by 2 bases and J by 6 bases, and 6 bases separated the two germline ends. The CDR3: CAWSSDDTQYF. The CDR3 DNA is TGTGCCTGGAGTTCGGACGATACGCAGTATTTT. Using reference TRBV30 and TRBJ2-3 for the parts outside the CDR3, the full variable domain is SQTIHQWPATLVQPVGSPLSLECTVEGTSNPNLYWYRQAAGRGLQLLFYSVGIGQISSEVPQNLSASRPQDRQFILSSKKLLLSDSGFYLCAWSSDDTQYFGPGTRLTVL.

The V call is TRBV28, the J call TRBJ2-7; 7 bases align to TRBD1. The length of the CDR3 is 14 residues. Germline V gene lookup returns CDR1 MDHEN and CDR2 SYDVKM. V shed 5 bases and J 2 bases; nucleotides not matched to a gene: 6. CDR3 DNA sequence: TGTGCCAGCAGTAAACCGGGACAGACCTACGAGCAGTACTTC. As protein: CASSKPGQTYEQYF. Full variable domain (outside the CDR3, taken from reference TRBV28 and TRBJ2-7): DVKVTQSSRYLVKRTGEKVFLECVQDMDHENMFWYRQDPGLGLRLIYFSYDVKMKEKGDIPEGYSVSREKKERFSLILESASTNQTSMYLCASSKPGQTYEQYFGPGTRLTVT.

The V gene is TRBV20-1, the J gene TRBJ2-3; D gene unclear. CDR1 is DFQATT and CDR2 is SNEGSKA in the germline V gene (reference sequence). The CDR3 loop spans 11 amino acids. The germline V and J ends were trimmed by 2 bases and 6 bases, with 6 bases remaining between them. CDR3 DNA: TGCAGTGCTAGATCCGGTGATACGCAGTATTTT. Translation: CSARSGDTQYF.

CDR3 sequence (DNA): TGTGCCAGCAGCTTCGAGGACAGCTACACCGGGGAGCTGTTTTTT. As protein: CASSFEDSYTGELFF. The chain employs TRBV11-2 and TRBJ2-2; tentative D call: TRBD1 (6 bases). Trimming took off 3 bases at V and 3 bases at J, with 11 bases between the two ends. CDR3 size: 15 residues. The germline V gene encodes CDR1 SGHAT and CDR2 FQNNGV.

This chain joins TRBV4-1 and TRBJ1-2; 7 bases fit TRBD1. V gave up 0 bases and J gave up 5 bases; unmatched junction bases: 12. Germline assignment: CDR1 MGHRA and CDR2 YSYEKL. The CDR3 runs 17 residues. In DNA, the CDR3 is TGCGCCAGCAGCCAAGATCGCGCATCCGGACAGGCTTATGGCTACACCTTC. It encodes CASSQDRASGQAYGYTF.

This clone was counted only a few times. The V and J genes are TRBV12-5 and TRBJ1-5, with D hard to call. Trimming removed 1 base at V and 5 bases at J, with 3 bases between. The germline V gene has CDR1 LGHNT and CDR2 FRNRAP. The CDR3 spans 12 residues. This CDR3 is CASGLDHQPQHF. DNA of the CDR3: TGTGCTAGTGGTTTGGACCATCAGCCCCAGCATTTT.

The rearrangement joins TRBV30 to TRBJ1-6, with D maybe TRBD1 (5 bases). Germline lookup yields CDR1 GTSNPN and CDR2 SVGIG (reference sequence). The CDR3 consists of 14 residues. With 0 bases removed from V and 6 bases from J, the gap between germline ends came to 9 bases. The CDR3 coding sequence is TGTGCCTGGAGTGTAAGGGGTCGTAATTCACCCCTCCACTTT. This gives the protein CAWSVRGRNSPLHF.

The CDR3 DNA sequence: TGTGCCAGCAGATTCCGAGGGCCTCAAGGCAATGAGCAGTTCTTC. It is translated as CASRFRGPQGNEQFF. V usage is TRBV6-5 and J usage is TRBJ2-1; the D gene is possibly TRBD2 (5 bases). Between the trimmed V and J ends, which lost 6 bases and 6 bases, there was a span of 18 bases. Per the germline V gene, CDR1 is MNHEY and CDR2 is SVGAGI. This CDR3 comprises 15 residues.

This clone was detected a few times. The chain has TRBV5-6 and TRBJ1-2; D might be TRBD1 (5 bases). Germline lookup yields CDR1 SGHDT and CDR2 YYEEEE. There are 14 residues in the CDR3. V lost 4 bases, J lost 4 bases, and 14 bases lay in between. The CDR3 protein is CASSGRQKGYGYTF. The CDR3 DNA follows: TGTGCCAGCAGCGGGAGACAGAAGGGCTATGGCTACACCTTC.

This clone has a handful of counts. This chain joins TRBV4-2 and TRBJ2-3; TRBD2 matches at 8 bases. CDR1 is LGHNA, CDR2 YNFKEQ, per germline. The CDR3 contains 15 residues. The V and J ends lost 0 bases and 4 bases, in that order; junction bases with no gene match: 3. CDR3 protein: CASSQDPGGADTQYF. As DNA, the CDR3 is TGTGCCAGCAGCCAAGATCCGGGGGGGGCAGATACGCAGTATTTT.

The CDR3 here is CASRKGTEAFF. The DNA of the CDR3 is TGTGCCAGCAGGAAGGGGACTGAAGCTTTCTTT. V gene TRBV27 combines with J gene TRBJ1-1; D perhaps matches TRBD1 (5 bases). The CDR3 has 11 amino acids. V lost 6 bases to trimming and J lost 5 bases, with 7 bases between them. The germline gives CDR1 MNHEY, CDR2 SMNVEV (reference sequence).